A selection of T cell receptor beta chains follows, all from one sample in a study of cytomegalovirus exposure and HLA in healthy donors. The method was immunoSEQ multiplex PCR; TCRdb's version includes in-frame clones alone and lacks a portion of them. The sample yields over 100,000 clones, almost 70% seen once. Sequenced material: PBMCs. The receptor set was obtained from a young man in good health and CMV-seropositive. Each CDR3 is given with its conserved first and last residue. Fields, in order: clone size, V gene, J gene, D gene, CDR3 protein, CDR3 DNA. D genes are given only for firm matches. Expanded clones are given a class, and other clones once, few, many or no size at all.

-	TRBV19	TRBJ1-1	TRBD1	CASRRGQGDTEAFF	TGTGCCAGTAGACGGGGACAGGGGGACACTGAAGCTTTCTTT
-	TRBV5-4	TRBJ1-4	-	CASSWRDTGSEKLFF	TGTGCCAGCAGCTGGAGAGATACAGGGAGTGAAAAACTGTTTTTT
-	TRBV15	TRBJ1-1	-	CATSRRGGPGLPNTEAFF	TGTGCCACCAGCAGACGGGGGGGGCCGGGTCTACCGAACACTGAAGCTTTCTTT
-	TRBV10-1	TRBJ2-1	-	CASSVRGGRQFF	TGCGCCAGCAGTGTGAGGGGGGGGCGGCAGTTCTTC
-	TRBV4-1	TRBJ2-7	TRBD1	CASSQEGQGPYEQYF	TGCGCCAGCAGCCAAGAGGGACAGGGACCCTACGAGCAGTACTTC
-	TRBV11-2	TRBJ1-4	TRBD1	CASSLRGTGNEKLFF	TGTGCCAGCAGCTTACGGGGGACAGGGAATGAAAAACTGTTTTTT
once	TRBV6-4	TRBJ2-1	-	CASSPRLGTYNEQFF	TGTGCCAGCAGCCCTCGACTGGGTACCTACAATGAGCAGTTCTTC
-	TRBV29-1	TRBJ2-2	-	CSVQISGSRGELFF	TGCAGCGTTCAAATATCGGGGTCGCGGGGGGAGCTGTTTTTT
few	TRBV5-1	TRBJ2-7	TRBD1	CASSLRDRGSYEQYF	TGCGCCAGCAGCTTGAGGGACAGGGGCTCCTACGAGCAGTACTTC
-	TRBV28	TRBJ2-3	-	CASSGSGGVTQYF	TGTGCCAGCAGTGGATCCGGGGGAGTTACGCAGTATTTT
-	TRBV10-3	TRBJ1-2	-	CAIPAGQENYYGYTF	TGTGCCATCCCAGCGGGGCAGGAGAATTACTATGGCTACACCTTC
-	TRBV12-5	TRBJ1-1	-	CASGFSFIGLNTEAFF	TGTGCTAGTGGTTTTAGCTTCATAGGCTTAAACACTGAAGCTTTCTTT
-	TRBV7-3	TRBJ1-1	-	CASSLMGSTEAFF	TGTGCCAGCAGCTTAATGGGCAGCACTGAAGCTTTCTTT
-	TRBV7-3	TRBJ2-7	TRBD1	CASSRGQFPYEQYF	TGTGCCAGCAGCCGGGGACAGTTCCCCTACGAGCAGTACTTC
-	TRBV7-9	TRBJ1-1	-	CASSLFQGEAFF	TGTGCCAGCAGCTTATTCCAGGGTGAAGCTTTCTTT
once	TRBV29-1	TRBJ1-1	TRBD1	CSVEARTGPGGTEAFF	TGCAGCGTTGAAGCCAGGACAGGGCCTGGGGGCACTGAAGCTTTCTTT
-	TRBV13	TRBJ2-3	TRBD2	CASSPQRLAGGHTQYF	TGTGCCAGCAGCCCACAACGACTAGCGGGGGGTCATACGCAGTATTTT
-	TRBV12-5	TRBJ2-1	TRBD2	CASVGTSRHNEQFF	TGTGCTAGTGTTGGGACTAGCCGACACAATGAGCAGTTCTTC
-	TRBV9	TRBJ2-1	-	CASSVGGASSYNEQFF	TGTGCCAGCAGCGTAGGCGGGGCGAGCTCCTACAATGAGCAGTTCTTC
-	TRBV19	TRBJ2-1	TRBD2	CASTTSGGRPYNEQFF	TGTGCCAGTACCACATCCGGCGGGAGGCCCTACAATGAGCAGTTCTTC
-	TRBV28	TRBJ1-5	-	CASSQGSGPQHF	TGTGCCAGCAGCCAGGGGAGTGGGCCCCAGCATTTT
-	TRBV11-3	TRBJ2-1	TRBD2	CASSPQGGTSVYEQFF	TGTGCCAGCAGCCCTCAGGGTGGGACTAGCGTCTATGAGCAGTTCTTC
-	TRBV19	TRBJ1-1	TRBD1	CASKGQGSDTEAFF	TGTGCCAGTAAGGGACAGGGCTCTGACACTGAAGCTTTCTTT
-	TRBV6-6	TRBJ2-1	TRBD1	CASSSRDRGYNEQFF	TGTGCCAGCAGTTCCCGGGACAGGGGGTACAATGAGCAGTTCTTC
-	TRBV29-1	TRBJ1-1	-	CSVGVNTEAFF	TGCAGCGTTGGCGTGAACACTGAAGCTTTCTTT
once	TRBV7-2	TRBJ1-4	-	CASSPLSHEKLFF	TGTGCCAGCAGCCCCTTAAGCCATGAAAAACTGTTTTTT
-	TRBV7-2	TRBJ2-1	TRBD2	CASSLAASGVDNEQFF	TGTGCCAGCAGCTTAGCTGCTAGCGGGGTTGACAATGAGCAGTTCTTC
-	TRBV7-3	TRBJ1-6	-	CASSLVGSPLHF	TGTGCCAGCAGCTTAGTCGGGAGTCCCCTCCACTTT
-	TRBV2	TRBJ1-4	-	CASSGGINEKLFF	TGTGCCAGCAGTGGAGGAATTAATGAAAAACTGTTTTTT
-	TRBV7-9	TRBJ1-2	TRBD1	CASSLESYRGSDYGYTF	TGTGCCAGCAGCTTAGAGTCCTACAGGGGATCTGACTATGGCTACACCTTC
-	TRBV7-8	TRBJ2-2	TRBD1	CASSLAVTGGGTGELFF	TGTGCCAGCAGCTTAGCGGTGACAGGGGGCGGCACCGGGGAGCTGTTTTTT
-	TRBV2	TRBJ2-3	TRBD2	CASSGRVTDTQYF	TGTGCCAGCAGCGGGAGGGTCACAGATACGCAGTATTTT
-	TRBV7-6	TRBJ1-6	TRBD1	CASSPEGQGESPLHF	TGTGCCAGCAGCCCAGAAGGACAGGGGGAGTCACCCCTCCACTTT
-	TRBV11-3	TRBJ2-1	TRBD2	CASSLSGLAGDNEQFF	TGTGCCAGCAGCTTATCGGGACTAGCGGGGGACAATGAGCAGTTCTTC
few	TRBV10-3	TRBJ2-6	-	CAITTGLSGANVLTF	TGTGCCATTACGACAGGCCTCTCTGGGGCCAACGTCCTGACTTTC
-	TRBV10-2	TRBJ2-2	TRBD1	CASSEWDREAGELFF	TGCGCCAGCAGTGAGTGGGACAGGGAGGCCGGGGAGCTGTTTTTT
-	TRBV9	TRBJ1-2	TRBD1	CASSAGTGVYGYTF	TGTGCCAGCTCTGCCGGGACAGGAGTCTATGGCTACACCTTC
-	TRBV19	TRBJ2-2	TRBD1	CASSELRGRRGELFF	TGTGCCAGTAGTGAACTAAGGGGGCGGCGCGGGGAGCTGTTTTTT
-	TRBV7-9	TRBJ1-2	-	CASSSTNYGYTF	TGTGCCAGCAGCTCAACTAACTATGGCTACACCTTC
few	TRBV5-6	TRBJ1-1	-	CASSLVQGEAFF	TGTGCCAGCAGCTTGGTACAGGGTGAAGCTTTCTTT
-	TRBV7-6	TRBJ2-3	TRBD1	CASSSGTGYTDTQYF	TGTGCCAGCAGCTCAGGGACAGGGTACACAGATACGCAGTATTTT
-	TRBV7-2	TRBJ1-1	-	CASSLPGVNTEAFF	TGTGCCAGCAGCTTACCAGGGGTGAACACTGAAGCTTTCTTT
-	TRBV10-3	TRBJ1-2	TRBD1	CAISEDREVYGYTF	TGTGCCATCAGTGAGGACAGGGAGGTCTATGGCTACACCTTC
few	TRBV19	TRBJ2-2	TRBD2	CASATSGRGTGELFF	TGTGCCAGTGCCACTAGCGGGAGGGGCACCGGGGAGCTGTTTTTT
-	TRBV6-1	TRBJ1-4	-	CASSPDEKLFF	TGTGCCAGCAGTCCCGATGAAAAACTGTTTTTT
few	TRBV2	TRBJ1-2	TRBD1	CASTSEQGRYGYTF	TGTGCCAGCACTTCCGAACAGGGGCGGTATGGCTACACCTTC
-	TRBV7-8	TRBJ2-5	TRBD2	CASSVLLAGGGLVETQYF	TGTGCCAGCAGCGTGCTACTAGCGGGGGGAGGTCTTGTCGAGACCCAGTACTTC
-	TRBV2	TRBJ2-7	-	CASRGTEQYF	TGTGCCAGCAGAGGGACAGAGCAGTACTTC
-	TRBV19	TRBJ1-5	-	CASSILNQPQHF	TGTGCCAGTAGTATCCTTAATCAGCCCCAGCATTTT
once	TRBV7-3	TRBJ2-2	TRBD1	CASSWDRGNTGELFF	TGTGCCAGCAGCTGGGACAGGGGGAACACCGGGGAGCTGTTTTTT
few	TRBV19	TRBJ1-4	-	CASSLGVREKLFF	TGTGCCAGTAGTCTCGGGGTACGGGAAAAACTGTTTTTT
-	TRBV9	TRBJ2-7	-	CASSVPSSYEQYF	TGTGCCAGCAGCGTTCCGAGCTCCTACGAGCAGTACTTC